Listed below are T cell receptor beta chains from one sample, sequenced in a study of blood T cell repertoires in COVID-19. The assay was immunoSEQ multiplex PCR, and TCRdb's table has in-frame clones only and misses some. The sample includes roughly 160,000 clones, more than 70% seen only once; the top ten take roughly a tenth. Sequencing was done on a sample of peripheral blood. Every receptor here comes from a woman of 80 years or more with active or convalescent COVID-19. Each CDR3 is given with its conserved first and last residue. Each record gives: V gene, CDR3 length, J gene, clone size, D gene, CDR3 DNA, CDR3 protein. A D gene is named only where the DNA matches it firmly. The listing skips clone size in some rows; elsewhere it reads once, few, many or a size class.

v_call: TRBV4-1; cdr3_length: 15; j_call: TRBJ1-5; clone_size: -; d_call: -; cdr3_nt: TGCGCCAGCAGCCAAGAAAGAGTCAGCAATCAGCCCCAGCATTTT; cdr3_aa: CASSQERVSNQPQHF
v_call: TRBV28; cdr3_length: 15; j_call: TRBJ1-2; clone_size: -; d_call: -; cdr3_nt: TGTGCCAGCAGCCAACGCGGGGGGGTGGGCTATGGCTACACCTTC; cdr3_aa: CASSQRGGVGYGYTF
v_call: TRBV19; cdr3_length: 14; j_call: TRBJ1-1; clone_size: once; d_call: TRBD1; cdr3_nt: TGTGCCAGTAGTATGAGGGACAGGAACACTGAAGCTTTCTTT; cdr3_aa: CASSMRDRNTEAFF
v_call: TRBV7-8; cdr3_length: 16; j_call: TRBJ2-1; clone_size: -; d_call: TRBD2; cdr3_nt: TGTGCCAGCAGGCAATTACTAGCGGGAGGATACAATGAGCAGTTCTTC; cdr3_aa: CASRQLLAGGYNEQFF
v_call: TRBV7-6; cdr3_length: 16; j_call: TRBJ2-7; clone_size: few; d_call: TRBD2; cdr3_nt: TGTGCCAGCAGCTTCGGCCTGGCGGGAGGGATCCACGAGCAGTACTTC; cdr3_aa: CASSFGLAGGIHEQYF
v_call: TRBV7-3; cdr3_length: 14; j_call: TRBJ2-1; clone_size: -; d_call: TRBD2; cdr3_nt: TGTGCCAGCAGCTCCCTGGGATTAGCGGGTGAGCAGTTCTTC; cdr3_aa: CASSSLGLAGEQFF
v_call: TRBV6-1; cdr3_length: 20; j_call: TRBJ2-1; clone_size: -; d_call: TRBD2; cdr3_nt: TGTGCCAGCAGTGAACCTCGGACTAGCGGGAGGTCTAGCTCCTACAATGAGCAGTTCTTC; cdr3_aa: CASSEPRTSGRSSSYNEQFF
v_call: TRBV19; cdr3_length: 15; j_call: TRBJ2-1; clone_size: few; d_call: TRBD2; cdr3_nt: TGTGCCAGTAGTTCCCTAGCGGGAGGTCCCAATGAGCAGTTCTTC; cdr3_aa: CASSSLAGGPNEQFF
v_call: TRBV9; cdr3_length: 15; j_call: TRBJ2-7; clone_size: -; d_call: TRBD2; cdr3_nt: TGTGCCAGCACCCCTCGGGGACTAGCGGGAGACGAGCAGTACTTC; cdr3_aa: CASTPRGLAGDEQYF
v_call: TRBV14; cdr3_length: 14; j_call: TRBJ1-2; clone_size: -; d_call: TRBD1; cdr3_nt: TGTGCCAGCAGCCAAAAGCAGGGGGTCTATGGCTACACCTTC; cdr3_aa: CASSQKQGVYGYTF
v_call: TRBV29-1; cdr3_length: 15; j_call: TRBJ1-1; clone_size: -; d_call: TRBD1; cdr3_nt: TGCAGCGTTGAAGGTGAGACAGGGATCGAAACTGAAGCTTTCTTT; cdr3_aa: CSVEGETGIETEAFF
v_call: TRBV19; cdr3_length: 14; j_call: TRBJ1-1; clone_size: -; d_call: -; cdr3_nt: TGTGCCAGTATTTTACACAGCCAGGATAAGGAAGCTTTCTTT; cdr3_aa: CASILHSQDKEAFF
v_call: TRBV28; cdr3_length: 20; j_call: TRBJ2-3; clone_size: -; d_call: TRBD2; cdr3_nt: TGTGCCAGCAGCCCCCCGGGACTAGCGGGAGGGTCCCGCAAAACAGATACGCAGTATTTT; cdr3_aa: CASSPPGLAGGSRKTDTQYF
v_call: TRBV11-2; cdr3_length: 15; j_call: TRBJ2-3; clone_size: -; d_call: -; cdr3_nt: TGTGCCAGCAGCTCCCGGGAAAGACGTCAAGATACGCAGTATTTT; cdr3_aa: CASSSRERRQDTQYF
v_call: TRBV2; cdr3_length: 14; j_call: TRBJ1-1; clone_size: -; d_call: -; cdr3_nt: TGTGCCAGCAGGCCCTTTAACGGGAACACTGAAGCTTTCTTT; cdr3_aa: CASRPFNGNTEAFF
v_call: TRBV6-5; cdr3_length: 13; j_call: TRBJ1-2; clone_size: -; d_call: -; cdr3_nt: TGTGCCAGCAGTTACTCAGGGGGCTATGGCTACACCTTC; cdr3_aa: CASSYSGGYGYTF
v_call: TRBV12-3/TRBV12-4; cdr3_length: 12; j_call: TRBJ2-7; clone_size: once; d_call: -; cdr3_nt: TGTGCCAGCAGTTCACTAGGGCCCGAGCAGTACTTC; cdr3_aa: CASSSLGPEQYF
v_call: TRBV18; cdr3_length: 9; j_call: TRBJ1-2; clone_size: once; d_call: -; cdr3_nt: TGTGCCAGCTCACCACCGCCGGAGTTC; cdr3_aa: CASSPPPEF
v_call: TRBV5-1; cdr3_length: 14; j_call: TRBJ2-7; clone_size: -; d_call: TRBD1; cdr3_nt: TGCGCCAGCAGCCCCGGGACAGGGGGCTACGAGCAGTACTTC; cdr3_aa: CASSPGTGGYEQYF
v_call: TRBV9; cdr3_length: 16; j_call: TRBJ2-7; clone_size: -; d_call: TRBD2; cdr3_nt: TGTGCCAGCAGCGCCAAAACTAGCGGGAGTTCGGGCGAGCAGTACTTC; cdr3_aa: CASSAKTSGSSGEQYF
v_call: TRBV5-1; cdr3_length: 15; j_call: TRBJ1-4; clone_size: -; d_call: -; cdr3_nt: TGCGCCAGCAGCTTCCTGGGGGCAGGAAAAGAAAAACTGTTTTTT; cdr3_aa: CASSFLGAGKEKLFF
v_call: TRBV27; cdr3_length: 13; j_call: TRBJ1-2; clone_size: -; d_call: -; cdr3_nt: TGTGCCAGCAGTTTTGGAGGATTCTATGGCTACACCTTC; cdr3_aa: CASSFGGFYGYTF
v_call: TRBV5-1; cdr3_length: 15; j_call: TRBJ2-3; clone_size: -; d_call: TRBD1; cdr3_nt: TGCGCCAGCAGCCACAGGGGGGCTCACACAGATACGCAGTATTTT; cdr3_aa: CASSHRGAHTDTQYF
v_call: TRBV2; cdr3_length: 19; j_call: TRBJ2-3; clone_size: -; d_call: -; cdr3_nt: TGTGCCAGCAGTGAAGGTTTTTTTGAAGTAGCGGAGGACACAGATACGCAGTATTTT; cdr3_aa: CASSEGFFEVAEDTDTQYF
v_call: TRBV28; cdr3_length: 15; j_call: TRBJ2-7; clone_size: -; d_call: -; cdr3_nt: TGTGCCAGCAGTTTAGCAGGTCGCAATTCCTACGAGCAGTACTTC; cdr3_aa: CASSLAGRNSYEQYF
v_call: TRBV5-4; cdr3_length: 15; j_call: TRBJ2-3; clone_size: -; d_call: -; cdr3_nt: TGTGCCAGCAGCTTGAGAAGCCCTAGCACAGATACGCAGTATTTT; cdr3_aa: CASSLRSPSTDTQYF
v_call: TRBV6-1; cdr3_length: 14; j_call: TRBJ1-5; clone_size: -; d_call: -; cdr3_nt: TGTGCCAGCAGTGAACAGGGTAGCAATCAGCCCCAGCATTTT; cdr3_aa: CASSEQGSNQPQHF
v_call: TRBV2; cdr3_length: 12; j_call: TRBJ2-1; clone_size: -; d_call: -; cdr3_nt: TGTGCCAGCAGTGAATATAGCAATGAGCAGTTCTTC; cdr3_aa: CASSEYSNEQFF
v_call: TRBV5-4; cdr3_length: 15; j_call: TRBJ2-7; clone_size: -; d_call: TRBD1; cdr3_nt: TGTGCCAGCAGTTTCCCCCTCTCAGGGGGCTACGAGCAGTACTTC; cdr3_aa: CASSFPLSGGYEQYF
v_call: TRBV21-1; cdr3_length: 14; j_call: TRBJ2-7; clone_size: -; d_call: -; cdr3_nt: TGTGCCAGCAGCAGTACAGGTTCCCTCTACGAGCAGTACTTC; cdr3_aa: CASSSTGSLYEQYF
v_call: TRBV20-1; cdr3_length: 17; j_call: TRBJ2-7; clone_size: -; d_call: TRBD1; cdr3_nt: TGCAGTGCTAGTGGGACAGCAAAAGTAGGGAATGCCTACGAGCAGTACTTC; cdr3_aa: CSASGTAKVGNAYEQYF
v_call: TRBV5-4; cdr3_length: 13; j_call: TRBJ1-4; clone_size: -; d_call: -; cdr3_nt: TGTGCCAGCAGCCAAGTGGTGGGCGAAAAACTGTTTTTT; cdr3_aa: CASSQVVGEKLFF
v_call: TRBV7-8; cdr3_length: 15; j_call: TRBJ1-1; clone_size: -; d_call: -; cdr3_nt: TGTGCCAGCAGGGCGGGGGGCCTGATGAACACTGAAGCTTTCTTT; cdr3_aa: CASRAGGLMNTEAFF
v_call: TRBV6-2/TRBV6-3; cdr3_length: 14; j_call: TRBJ2-3; clone_size: -; d_call: -; cdr3_nt: TGTGCCAGCAGTTACTCGGGACTTACAGATACGCAGTATTTT; cdr3_aa: CASSYSGLTDTQYF
v_call: TRBV7-2; cdr3_length: 18; j_call: TRBJ1-3; clone_size: few; d_call: -; cdr3_nt: TGTGCCAGCAGCTTAGCGGGGGGAATGGGTACTTCTGGAAACACCATATATTTT; cdr3_aa: CASSLAGGMGTSGNTIYF
v_call: TRBV2; cdr3_length: 12; j_call: TRBJ1-5; clone_size: -; d_call: -; cdr3_nt: TGTGCCAGCAGTGGCATCGCAGGGCCCCAGCATTTT; cdr3_aa: CASSGIAGPQHF
v_call: TRBV6-6; cdr3_length: 16; j_call: TRBJ2-1; clone_size: -; d_call: -; cdr3_nt: TGTGCCAGCAGAGATCTCGGGAAGAGCTCCTACAATGAGCAGTTCTTC; cdr3_aa: CASRDLGKSSYNEQFF
v_call: TRBV30; cdr3_length: 13; j_call: TRBJ1-4; clone_size: -; d_call: -; cdr3_nt: TGTGCCTGGAGTGTAAGGCAGGGCGAAAAACTGTTTTTT; cdr3_aa: CAWSVRQGEKLFF
v_call: TRBV9; cdr3_length: 16; j_call: TRBJ1-1; clone_size: -; d_call: TRBD1; cdr3_nt: TGTGCCAGCAGCCCTTGGACAGGGGGTTTGAACACTGAAGCTTTCTTT; cdr3_aa: CASSPWTGGLNTEAFF
v_call: TRBV6-5; cdr3_length: 14; j_call: TRBJ2-7; clone_size: -; d_call: TRBD1; cdr3_nt: TGTGCCAGCACTACTACAGGGGGCGGCTACGAGCAGTACTTC; cdr3_aa: CASTTTGGGYEQYF
v_call: TRBV7-3; cdr3_length: 14; j_call: TRBJ1-2; clone_size: -; d_call: -; cdr3_nt: TGTGCCAGCAGCTTAAGTCCCGGGAACTATGGCTACACCTTC; cdr3_aa: CASSLSPGNYGYTF
v_call: TRBV6-5; cdr3_length: 15; j_call: TRBJ2-7; clone_size: -; d_call: -; cdr3_nt: TGTGCCAGCAGTTACTCCCAGGCCGCCGCCTACGAGCAGTACTTC; cdr3_aa: CASSYSQAAAYEQYF
v_call: TRBV5-1; cdr3_length: 14; j_call: TRBJ1-2; clone_size: -; d_call: TRBD1; cdr3_nt: TGCGCCAGCAGCTTGGTACAGGGGACCTATGGCTACACCTTC; cdr3_aa: CASSLVQGTYGYTF
v_call: TRBV10-1; cdr3_length: 16; j_call: TRBJ2-1; clone_size: -; d_call: TRBD2; cdr3_nt: TGCGCCAGCAGTGAGTACCCAGCGGGGGCCTACAATGAGCAGTTCTTC; cdr3_aa: CASSEYPAGAYNEQFF
v_call: TRBV6-1; cdr3_length: 15; j_call: TRBJ1-1; clone_size: -; d_call: -; cdr3_nt: TGTGCCAGCAGTGAAGCGTCCCGGGGAACGAGTAAGGATTTCTTT; cdr3_aa: CASSEASRGTSKDFF
v_call: TRBV25-1; cdr3_length: 15; j_call: TRBJ1-1; clone_size: -; d_call: -; cdr3_nt: TGTGCCAGCAGTGAATATGGACACACGGGCACTGAAGCTTTCTTT; cdr3_aa: CASSEYGHTGTEAFF
v_call: TRBV7-9; cdr3_length: 19; j_call: TRBJ2-1; clone_size: -; d_call: TRBD2; cdr3_nt: TGTGCCAGCAGCGCCATAGGCGGGAGAGAATCCACCTCCTACAATGAGCAGTTCTTC; cdr3_aa: CASSAIGGRESTSYNEQFF
v_call: TRBV5-4; cdr3_length: 14; j_call: TRBJ1-1; clone_size: -; d_call: -; cdr3_nt: TGTGCCAGCAGACCGGACAGCCAGAACACTGAAGCTTTCTTT; cdr3_aa: CASRPDSQNTEAFF
v_call: TRBV5-4; cdr3_length: 16; j_call: TRBJ2-2; clone_size: -; d_call: TRBD1; cdr3_nt: TGTGCCAGCAGCTTGGTTCAGGGGGCAGGCACCGGGGAGCTGTTTTTT; cdr3_aa: CASSLVQGAGTGELFF
v_call: TRBV7-2; cdr3_length: 13; j_call: TRBJ2-5; clone_size: -; d_call: TRBD2; cdr3_nt: TGTGCCAGCAGCTCCGTGGGAGGGGAGACCCAGTACTTC; cdr3_aa: CASSSVGGETQYF
v_call: TRBV10-3; cdr3_length: 15; j_call: TRBJ2-7; clone_size: -; d_call: TRBD1; cdr3_nt: TGTGCCATCAGTGAGTCTTCAGGGGGTCTTGGGGAGCAGTACTTC; cdr3_aa: CAISESSGGLGEQYF
v_call: TRBV14; cdr3_length: 13; j_call: TRBJ2-2; clone_size: -; d_call: -; cdr3_nt: TGTGCCAGCAGCCCCCGCCTTAGCGGGGAGCTGTTTTTT; cdr3_aa: CASSPRLSGELFF